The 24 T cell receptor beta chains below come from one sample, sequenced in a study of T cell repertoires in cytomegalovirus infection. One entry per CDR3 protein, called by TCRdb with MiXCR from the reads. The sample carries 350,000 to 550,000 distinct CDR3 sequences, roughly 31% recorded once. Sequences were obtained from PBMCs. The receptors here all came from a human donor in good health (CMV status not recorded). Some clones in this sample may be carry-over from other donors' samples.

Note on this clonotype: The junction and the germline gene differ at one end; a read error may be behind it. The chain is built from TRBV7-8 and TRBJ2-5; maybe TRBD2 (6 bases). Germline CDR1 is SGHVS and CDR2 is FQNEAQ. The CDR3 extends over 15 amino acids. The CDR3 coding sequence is TGTGCCAGCGCCCCAGTCATCGAGTCGGGGGAGACCCCGTACTTC. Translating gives CASAPVIESGETPYF.

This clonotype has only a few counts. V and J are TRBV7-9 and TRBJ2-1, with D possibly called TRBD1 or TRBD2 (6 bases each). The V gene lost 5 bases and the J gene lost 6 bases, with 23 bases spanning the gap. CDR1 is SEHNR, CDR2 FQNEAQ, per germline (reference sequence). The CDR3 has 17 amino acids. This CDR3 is CASSDAVTQGLSNEQFF. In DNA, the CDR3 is TGTGCCAGCAGCGACGCGGTGACACAGGGACTCTCCAATGAGCAGTTCTTC.

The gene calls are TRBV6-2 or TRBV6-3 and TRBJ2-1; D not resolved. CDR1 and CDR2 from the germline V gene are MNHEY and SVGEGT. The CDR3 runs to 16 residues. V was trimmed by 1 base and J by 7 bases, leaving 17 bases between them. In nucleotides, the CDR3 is TGTGCCAGCAGTTACTATCTACTCCAAGGACGGAATGAGCAGTTCTTC. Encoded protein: CASSYYLLQGRNEQFF.

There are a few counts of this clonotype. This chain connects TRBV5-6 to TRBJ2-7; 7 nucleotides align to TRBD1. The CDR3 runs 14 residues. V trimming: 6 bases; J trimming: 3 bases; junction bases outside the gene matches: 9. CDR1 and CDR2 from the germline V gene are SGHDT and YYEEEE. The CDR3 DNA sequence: TGTGCCAGCACCCTTGGACAGGCTTACTACGAGCAGTACTTC. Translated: CASTLGQAYYEQYF.

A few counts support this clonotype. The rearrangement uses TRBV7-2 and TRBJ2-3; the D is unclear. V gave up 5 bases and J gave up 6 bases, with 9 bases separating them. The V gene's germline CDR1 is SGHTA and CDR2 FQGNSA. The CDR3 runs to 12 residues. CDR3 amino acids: CASSKGFDTQYF. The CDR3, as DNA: TGTGCCAGCAGCAAAGGGTTTGATACGCAGTATTTT.

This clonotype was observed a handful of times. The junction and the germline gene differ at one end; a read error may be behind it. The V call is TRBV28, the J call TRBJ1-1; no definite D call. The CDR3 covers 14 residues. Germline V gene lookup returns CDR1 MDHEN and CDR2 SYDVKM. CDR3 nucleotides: TGTGCCAGCAGTTCCTCCTCCGTGGGCACTGAAGCTTTATTT. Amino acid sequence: CASSSSSVGTEALF.

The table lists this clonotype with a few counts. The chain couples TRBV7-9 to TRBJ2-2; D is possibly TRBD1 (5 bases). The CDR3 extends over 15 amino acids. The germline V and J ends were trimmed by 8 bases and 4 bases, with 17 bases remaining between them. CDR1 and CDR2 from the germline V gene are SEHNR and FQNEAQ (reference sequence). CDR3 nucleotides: TGTGCCAGCCCGGACAAGGATTCCGCCACCGGGGAGCTGTTTTTT. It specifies CASPDKDSATGELFF. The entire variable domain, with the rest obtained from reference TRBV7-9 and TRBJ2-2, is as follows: DTGVSQNPRHKITKRGQNVTFRCDPISEHNRLYWYRQTLGQGPEFLTYFQNEAQLEKSRLLSDRFSAERPKGSFSTLEIQRTEQGDSAMYLCASPDKDSATGELFFGEGSRLTVL.

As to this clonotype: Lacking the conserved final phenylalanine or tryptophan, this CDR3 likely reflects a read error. The CDR3 region is CARRSPPGQGPSTGELFL. In DNA, the CDR3 is TGTGCCAGGAGATCTCCCCCGGGACAGGGTCCGAGCACCGGGGAGCTGTTTTTG. This sequence joins TRBV7-2 and TRBJ2-2; TRBD1 agrees at 9 bases. Germline lookup yields CDR1 SGHTA and CDR2 FQGNSA. The junction had 18 bases not matched to a gene; V was cut back by 9 bases and J by 4 bases. The CDR3 covers 18 residues.

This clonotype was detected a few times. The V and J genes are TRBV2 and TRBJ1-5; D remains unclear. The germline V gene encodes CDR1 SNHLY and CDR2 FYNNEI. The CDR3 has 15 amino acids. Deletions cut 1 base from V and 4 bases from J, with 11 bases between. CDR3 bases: TGTGCCAGCAGTGAAGACGGATTAGGGAATCAGCCCCAGCATTTT. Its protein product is CASSEDGLGNQPQHF.

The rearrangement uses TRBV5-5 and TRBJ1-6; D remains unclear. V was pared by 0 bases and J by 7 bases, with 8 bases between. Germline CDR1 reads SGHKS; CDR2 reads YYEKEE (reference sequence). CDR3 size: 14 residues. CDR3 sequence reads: CASSLGTRNSPLHF. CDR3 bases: TGTGCCAGCAGCTTGGGCACGCGCAATTCACCCCTCCACTTT.

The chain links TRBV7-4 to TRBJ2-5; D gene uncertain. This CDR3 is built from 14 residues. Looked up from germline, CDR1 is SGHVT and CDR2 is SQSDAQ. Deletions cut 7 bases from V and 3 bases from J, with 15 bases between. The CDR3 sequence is CASILAGQKETQYF. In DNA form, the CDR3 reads TGTGCCAGCATCCTTGCTGGCCAGAAAGAGACCCAGTACTTC.

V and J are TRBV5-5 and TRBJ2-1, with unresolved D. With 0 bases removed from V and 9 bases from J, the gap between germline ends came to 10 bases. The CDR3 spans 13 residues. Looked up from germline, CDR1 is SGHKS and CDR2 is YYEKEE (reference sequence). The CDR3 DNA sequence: TGTGCCAGCAGCTTGGAATGGGTTCCTGAGCAGTTCTTC. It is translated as CASSLEWVPEQFF.

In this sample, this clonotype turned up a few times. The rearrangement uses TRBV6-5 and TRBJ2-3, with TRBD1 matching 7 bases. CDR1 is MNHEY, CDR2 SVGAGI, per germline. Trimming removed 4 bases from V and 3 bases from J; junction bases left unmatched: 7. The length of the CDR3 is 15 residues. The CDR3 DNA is TGTGCCAGCAGTTCGCGGACAGGCCTGACAGATACGCAGTATTTT. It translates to CASSSRTGLTDTQYF.

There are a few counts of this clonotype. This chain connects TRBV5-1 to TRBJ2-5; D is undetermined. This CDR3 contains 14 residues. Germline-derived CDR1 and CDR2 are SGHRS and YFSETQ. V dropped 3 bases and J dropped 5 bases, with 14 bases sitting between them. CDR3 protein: CASSSSTLRETQYF. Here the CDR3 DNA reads TGCGCCAGCAGCTCCTCGACCCTCCGGGAGACCCAGTACTTC.

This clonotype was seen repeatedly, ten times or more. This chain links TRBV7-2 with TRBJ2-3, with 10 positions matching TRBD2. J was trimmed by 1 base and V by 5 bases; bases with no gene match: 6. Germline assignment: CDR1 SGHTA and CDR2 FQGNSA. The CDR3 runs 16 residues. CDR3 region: CASSTSGTSGTDTQYF. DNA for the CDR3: TGTGCCAGCAGCACGTCCGGGACTAGCGGCACAGATACGCAGTATTTT. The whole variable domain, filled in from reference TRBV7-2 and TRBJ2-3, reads GAGVSQSPSNKVTEKGKDVELRCDPISGHTALYWYRQSLGQGLEFLIYFQGNSAPDKSGLPSDRFSAERTGGSVSTLTIQRTQQEDSAVYLCASSTSGTSGTDTQYFGPGTRLTVL.

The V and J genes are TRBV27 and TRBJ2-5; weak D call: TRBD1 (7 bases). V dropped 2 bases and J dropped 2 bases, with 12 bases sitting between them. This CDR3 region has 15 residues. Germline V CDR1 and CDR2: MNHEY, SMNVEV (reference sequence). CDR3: CASSLKAGGQETQYF. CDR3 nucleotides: TGTGCCAGCAGTTTAAAGGCAGGGGGGCAAGAGACCCAGTACTTC.

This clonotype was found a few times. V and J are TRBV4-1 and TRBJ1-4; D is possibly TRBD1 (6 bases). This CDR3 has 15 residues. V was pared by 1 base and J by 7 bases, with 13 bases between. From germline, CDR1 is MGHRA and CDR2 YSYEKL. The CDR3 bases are TGCGCCAGCAGCCAAGCGGGGGGCGCCGTTGAAAAACTGTTTTTT. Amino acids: CASSQAGGAVEKLFF.

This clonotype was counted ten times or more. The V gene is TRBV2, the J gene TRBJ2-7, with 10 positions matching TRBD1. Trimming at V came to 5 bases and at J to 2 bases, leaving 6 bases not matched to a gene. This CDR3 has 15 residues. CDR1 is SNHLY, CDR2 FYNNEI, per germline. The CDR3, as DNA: TGTGCCAGCAGTCCCGGACAGGGGGGTACCTACGAGCAGTACTTC. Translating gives CASSPGQGGTYEQYF.

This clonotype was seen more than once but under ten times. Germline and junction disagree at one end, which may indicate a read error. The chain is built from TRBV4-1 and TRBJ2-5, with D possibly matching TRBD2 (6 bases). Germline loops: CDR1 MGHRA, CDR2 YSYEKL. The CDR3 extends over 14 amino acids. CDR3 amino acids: CASSLKWGEETQYF. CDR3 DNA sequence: TGTGCCAGCAGCCTTAAGTGGGGGGAAGAGACCCAGTACTTC.

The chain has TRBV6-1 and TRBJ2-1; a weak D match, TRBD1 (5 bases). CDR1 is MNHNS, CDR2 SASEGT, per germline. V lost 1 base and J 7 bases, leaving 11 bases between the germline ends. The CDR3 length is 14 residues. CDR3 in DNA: TGTGCCAGCAGTGAAGGGCAGGGCGGTAATGAGCAGTTCTTC. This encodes CASSEGQGGNEQFF.

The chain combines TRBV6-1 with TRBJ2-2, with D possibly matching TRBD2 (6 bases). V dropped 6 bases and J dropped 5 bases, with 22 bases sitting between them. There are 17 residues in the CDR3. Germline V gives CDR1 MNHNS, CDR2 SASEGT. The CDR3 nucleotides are TGTGCCAGCAGAGAGGGCCGGGAGTCGGGTTTGACCGGGGAGCTGTTTTTT. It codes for CASREGRESGLTGELFF.

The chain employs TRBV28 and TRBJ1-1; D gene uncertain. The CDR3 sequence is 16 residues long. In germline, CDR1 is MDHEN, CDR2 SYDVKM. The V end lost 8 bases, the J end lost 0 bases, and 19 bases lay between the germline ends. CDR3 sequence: CASRLWVRTLNTEAFF. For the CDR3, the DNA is TGTGCCAGCCGTCTATGGGTCCGGACGTTGAACACTGAAGCTTTCTTT.

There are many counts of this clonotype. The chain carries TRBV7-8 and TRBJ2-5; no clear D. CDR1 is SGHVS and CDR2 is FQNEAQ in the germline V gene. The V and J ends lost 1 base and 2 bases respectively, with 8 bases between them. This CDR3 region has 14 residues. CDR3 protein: CASSLGRQQETQYF. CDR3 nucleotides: TGTGCCAGCAGCTTAGGAAGACAACAAGAGACCCAGTACTTC.

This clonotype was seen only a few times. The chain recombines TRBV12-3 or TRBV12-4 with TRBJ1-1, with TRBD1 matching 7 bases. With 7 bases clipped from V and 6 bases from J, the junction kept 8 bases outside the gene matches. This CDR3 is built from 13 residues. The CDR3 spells CASTRGTEAEAFF. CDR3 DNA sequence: TGTGCCAGCACCCGAGGGACAGAAGCTGAAGCTTTCTTT.